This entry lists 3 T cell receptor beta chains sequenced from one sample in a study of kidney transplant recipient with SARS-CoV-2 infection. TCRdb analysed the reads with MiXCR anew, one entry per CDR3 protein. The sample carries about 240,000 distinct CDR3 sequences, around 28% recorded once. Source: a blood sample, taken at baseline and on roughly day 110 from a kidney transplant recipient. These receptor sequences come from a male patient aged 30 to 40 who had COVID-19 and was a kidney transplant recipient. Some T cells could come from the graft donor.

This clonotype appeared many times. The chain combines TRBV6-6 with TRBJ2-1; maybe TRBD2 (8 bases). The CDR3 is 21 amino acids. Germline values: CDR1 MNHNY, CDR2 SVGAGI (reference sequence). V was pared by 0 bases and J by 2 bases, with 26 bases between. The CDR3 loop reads CASSYSNAGGTGTATYNEQFF. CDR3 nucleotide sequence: TGTGCCAGCAGTTACTCGAATGCGGGGGGAACCGGGACAGCCACCTACAATGAGCAGTTCTTC.

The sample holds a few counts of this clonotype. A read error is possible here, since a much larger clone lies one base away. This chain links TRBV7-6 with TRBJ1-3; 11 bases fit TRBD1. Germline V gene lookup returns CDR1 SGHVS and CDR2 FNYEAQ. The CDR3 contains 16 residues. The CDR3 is CASSSGQGVTGNTVYF. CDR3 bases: TGTGCCAGCAGCTCGGGACAGGGGGTAACGGGAAACACCGTATATTTT.

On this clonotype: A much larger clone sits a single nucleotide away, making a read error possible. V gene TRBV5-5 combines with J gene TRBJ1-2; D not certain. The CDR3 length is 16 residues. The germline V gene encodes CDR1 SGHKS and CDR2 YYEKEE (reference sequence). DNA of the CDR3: TGTGCCAGCCCTGCCGGTGTCTCGCGAAAGACCTATGGCCACACCTTC. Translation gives CASPAGVSRKTYGHTF.